One T cell receptor (beta chain) is described in this entry. The authors' processing: Reference gene primer amplification yielded estimated nucleated cell counts. The repertoire was sequenced with immunoSEQ multiplex PCR; TCRdb's copy has only in-frame clones and lacks some. V and J calls plus clone size are reproduced from that table; the DNA served to infer D and trimming. The table records approximately 200,000 clones, approximately 87% of them present only once. This specimen belongs to a study of blood T cell repertoires in COVID-19. Across the whole study: From the United States, Italy and Spain came samples of acute and convalescent COVID-19. Sample material is recorded as cDNA or gDNA derived from T cells, B-cell-depleted T cells, or PBMCs.

After removal of 0 bases from V and 9 bases from J, the junction contained 5 bases not matched to a gene. The germline V gene encodes CDR1 SGDLS and CDR2 YYNGEE. There are 15 residues in the CDR3. The sample consisted of peripheral blood. The TCR was taken from a man aged 60 to 75 who had recovered from COVID-19. V and J are TRBV9 and TRBJ2-1, with TRBD2 matching 11 bases. The DNA for the CDR3 is TGTGCCAGCAGCGTAGCCCTAGCGGGAGGTGGTGAGCAGTTCTTC. Protein: CASSVALAGGGEQFF.